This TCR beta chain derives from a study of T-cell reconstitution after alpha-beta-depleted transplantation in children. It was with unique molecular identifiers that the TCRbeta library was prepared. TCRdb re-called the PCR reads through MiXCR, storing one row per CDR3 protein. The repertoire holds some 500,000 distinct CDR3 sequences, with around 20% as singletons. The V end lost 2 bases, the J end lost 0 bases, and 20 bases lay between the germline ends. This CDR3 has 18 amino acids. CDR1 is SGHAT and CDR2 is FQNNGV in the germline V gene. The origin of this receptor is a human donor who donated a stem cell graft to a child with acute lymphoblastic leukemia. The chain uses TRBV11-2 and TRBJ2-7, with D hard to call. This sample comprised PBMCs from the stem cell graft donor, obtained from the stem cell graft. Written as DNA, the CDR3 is TGTGCCAGCAGCTTATCCCCCGGGCTCAGTTCGATCTCCTACGAGCAGTACTTC. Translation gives CASSLSPGLSSISYEQYF.